This TCR beta chain emerged from a study of PD-L1 blockade in urothelial cancer listed by TCRdb under 2017. Study-level background: Every patient began therapy in the mid-2010s and was given atezolizumab 1,200 mg intravenously every 3 weeks. Under ten patients reached durable clinical benefit, while 15 to 20 patients did not. A median of about 150,000 T cells and 80,000 or so unique TCRs was obtained from blood samples, and a median clonality of around 0.08 was observed. Blood samples were analyzed at two time points: 3 weeks after treatment start (second dose) and 6 weeks after treatment start. Progression-free survival longer than 6 months counted as durable clinical benefit, and TCR features were additionally tested against both progression-free and overall survival. Pretreatment tumor samples, along with matched peripheral blood serially collected before and after atezolizumab treatment, were subjected to TCR sequencing. Pretreatment blood TCR-seq was available for about 27 patients, at least one posttreatment blood collection was obtained for 24 patients, and tumor TCR-seq was available for 24 patients. In the same patients, whole exome sequencing and RNA sequencing of pretreatment tumors were performed in addition to TCR sequencing. The study was an exploratory multi-omic analysis of somatic, immune and clinical correlates of response to PD-L1 blockade with atezolizumab in urothelial cancer. About 90% of the 29 patients were identified as males with urothelial cancer of bladder origin, and a prior smoking history was reported by 18 of 29 patients. Patients had an ECOG performance status of 0 or 1 and had received between 0 and 3 prior chemotherapy regimens. The full study reports these points: A pretreatment peripheral blood TCR clonality below the median was linked to improved progression-free and overall survival. Small sample size (n ≈ 29) and many exploratory analyses mean the results are intended to be hypothesis-generating. Among patients with durable benefit, tumor-associated TCR clones showed greater expansion in peripheral blood 3 weeks after treatment started (n = 22, p = 0.022).

For this clone: Its antigen remains unidentified. No much larger clone is present one base from it, and per-base qualities are unavailable.

Each PCR received spiked-in synthetic TCR analog templates so that absolute template abundance could be estimated from read counts. TCRbeta CDR3 regions were amplified from genomic DNA with bias-controlled V and J gene primers using the immunoSEQ assay. Sequencing of rearranged TCRbeta segments was done at approximately 20X coverage. Processing in the source paper ran as follows. Clustering was used to correct sequencing errors, and CDR3s were annotated against IMGT to assign V, D and J genes. Out-of-frame and stop-codon sequences were excluded, and only productive TCRbeta rearrangements were used in downstream analyses. To compute clonality, Shannon entropy was normalized by the log of the number of unique productive sequences and then subtracted from one. Fisher's exact test with Benjamini-Hochberg correction, at a threshold of adjusted p below 0.01, was used to find clones that differed between time points or between blood and tumor. TCRdb obtained this table from immuneACCESS and retained in-frame rearrangements with V and J assigned. These tables miss some clones; where compared with another copy, unresolved V genes account for less than half of the shortfall, and the remainder is unexplained. Clone size and V and J calls were adopted from that table, with D and trimming inferred from the DNA. The sample table contains about 72,000 clones; only one count was recorded for 75% to 90% of them. Approximately 5% of the sample lies in the top ten.

V lost 0 bases and J lost 9 bases; the stretch between them is 14 bases long. The CDR3 has 14 amino acids, counting the end cysteine and phenylalanine. Only the CDR3 part of the read is kept: 42 bases, read in frame from the first base. The CDR1 and CDR2 encoded by the germline V gene are LGHNA and YNFKEQ. The time point label, read with the paper, signifies: pretreatment peripheral blood. The cohort included some 30 patients with locally advanced or metastatic urothelial carcinoma who were treated at Memorial Sloan Kettering on a trial protocol. Peripheral blood mononuclear cells were collected pretreatment and during treatment, with between 1 and 8 total time points per patient. The Qiagen DNeasy Blood extraction kit was used to purify genomic DNA from total PBMCs and from tumor samples. PBMCs were collected pretreatment and during treatment and were isolated and stored as previously described.

Specimen: PBMCs, collected around atezolizumab (anti-PD-L1) treatment. The source of this sequence is a man between 65 and 80 years old with urothelial cancer. This sequence uses TRBV4-2 and TRBJ1-1; the D region possibly corresponds to TRBD1 (5 bases align). This receptor has the CDR3 CASSQDGGAGKAFF. The sequence in DNA is TGTGCCAGCAGCCAAGATGGAGGGGCAGGGAAAGCTTTCTTT.